This TCR beta chain was retrieved from a study of blood T cell repertoires in COVID-19. Sequencing used immunoSEQ multiplex PCR; TCRdb keeps in-frame clones, though not all of them. Of approximately 220,000 clones listed, 88% are singletons. With V trimmed by 1 base and J by 5 bases, 10 bases remained unmatched. The CDR3 covers 17 residues. Germline V lookup: CDR1 LGHNA, CDR2 YSLEER. The rearrangement links TRBV4-3 to TRBJ2-3, with 9 bases lining up with TRBD2. This clonotype originated in a woman younger than 45 who had recovered from COVID-19. Sequences were obtained from PBMCs or T cells enriched from blood (not recorded which). The CDR3, as DNA: TGCGCCAGCAGCCAAGGATGGTTAGCGGGGGACCTAGATACGCAGTATTTT. This codes for CASSQGWLAGDLDTQYF.